This T cell receptor (beta chain) was identified in a study of blood T cell repertoires in COVID-19. In the study overall: Donors in the United States, Italy and Spain gave samples during acute or convalescent COVID-19. Sources were T cells, B-cell-depleted T cells, or PBMCs; the material itself was cDNA or gDNA.

Germline-derived CDR1 and CDR2 are LNHDA and SQIVND (reference sequence). This CDR3 comprises 14 residues. V shed 4 bases, J shed 6 bases, and the junction held 4 bases outside the gene matches. This clone was recorded once. In the authors' methods: From reference gene primer amplification, estimates of nucleated cell counts were derived. Profiling relied on immunoSEQ multiplex PCR, and the TCRdb table lists in-frame clones only, not all of them. V, J and clone size derive from that table, while D and trimming were established from the DNA sequence. The sample contains tens of thousands of clones, 85% to 90% of which appear only once.

This chain connects TRBV19 to TRBJ2-1; 9 nucleotides agree with TRBD1. This clonotype originated in a man in his sixties or seventies with active COVID-19. Material: peripheral blood. In DNA form, the CDR3 reads TGTGCCAGTAGTACGGTGACAGGGGGCAATGAGCAGTTCTTC. Translated, it gives CASSTVTGGNEQFF.